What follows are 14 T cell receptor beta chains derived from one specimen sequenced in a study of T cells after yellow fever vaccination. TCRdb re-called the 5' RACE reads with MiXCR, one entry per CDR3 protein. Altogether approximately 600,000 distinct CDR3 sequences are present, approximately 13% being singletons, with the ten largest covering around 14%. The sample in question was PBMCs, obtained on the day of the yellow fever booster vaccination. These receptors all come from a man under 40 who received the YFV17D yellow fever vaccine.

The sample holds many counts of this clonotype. CDR3 residues: CSVAVNEKLFF. Here the CDR3 DNA reads TGCAGCGTTGCCGTTAATGAAAAACTGTTTTTT. V gene TRBV29-1 combines with J gene TRBJ1-4; no clear D. Germline V lookup: CDR1 SQVTM, CDR2 ANQGSEA. V lost 4 bases and J 4 bases, leaving 4 bases between the germline ends. The CDR3 runs 11 residues.

The CDR3 region is CASSPIVGRNEKLFF. For the CDR3, the DNA is TGTGCCAGCAGCCCGATAGTTGGGAGGAATGAAAAACTGTTTTTT. The V gene is TRBV7-2, the J gene TRBJ1-4, with unresolved D. This CDR3 region has 15 residues. The germline V gene encodes CDR1 SGHTA and CDR2 FQGNSA. Trimming cost V 5 bases and J 5 bases, with 15 bases left between them. Using reference TRBV7-2 and TRBJ1-4 for the parts outside the CDR3, the full variable domain is GAGVSQSPSNKVTEKGKDVELRCDPISGHTALYWYRQSLGQGLEFLIYFQGNSAPDKSGLPSDRFSAERTGGSVSTLTIQRTQQEDSAVYLCASSPIVGRNEKLFFGSGTQLSVL.

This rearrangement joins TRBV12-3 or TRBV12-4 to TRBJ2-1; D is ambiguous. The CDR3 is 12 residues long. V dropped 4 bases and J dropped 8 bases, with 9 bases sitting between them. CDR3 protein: CASSYTHHEQFF. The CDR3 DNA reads TGTGCCAGCAGTTACACACACCATGAGCAGTTCTTC.

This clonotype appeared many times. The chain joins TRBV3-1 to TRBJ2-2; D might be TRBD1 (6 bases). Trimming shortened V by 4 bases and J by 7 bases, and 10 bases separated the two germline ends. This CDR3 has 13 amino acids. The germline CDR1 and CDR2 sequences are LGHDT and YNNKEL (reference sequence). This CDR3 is CASSLQGVGELFF. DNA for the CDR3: TGTGCCAGCAGCCTACAGGGTGTCGGGGAGCTGTTTTTT.

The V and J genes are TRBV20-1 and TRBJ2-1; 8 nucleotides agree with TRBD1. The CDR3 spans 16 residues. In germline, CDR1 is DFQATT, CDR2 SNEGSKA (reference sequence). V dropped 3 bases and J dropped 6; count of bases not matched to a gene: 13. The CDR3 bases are TGCAGTGCTAGCGGCAGAGGCGGGACAGGTTTCAATGAGCAGTTCTTC. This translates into CSASGRGGTGFNEQFF.

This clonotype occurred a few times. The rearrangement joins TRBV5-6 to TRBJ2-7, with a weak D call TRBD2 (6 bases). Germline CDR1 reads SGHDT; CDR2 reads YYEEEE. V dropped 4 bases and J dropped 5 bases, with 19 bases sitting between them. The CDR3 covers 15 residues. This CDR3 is CASSRAPRGNDEQYF. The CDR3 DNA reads TGTGCCAGCAGCCGGGCCCCCCGCGGGAACGACGAGCAGTACTTC. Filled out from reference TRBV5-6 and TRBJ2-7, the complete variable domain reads DAGVTQSPTHLIKTRGQQVTLRCSPKSGHDTVSWYQQALGQGPQFIFQYYEEEERQRGNFPDRFSGHQFPNYSSELNVNALLLGDSALYLCASSRAPRGNDEQYFGPGTRLTVT.

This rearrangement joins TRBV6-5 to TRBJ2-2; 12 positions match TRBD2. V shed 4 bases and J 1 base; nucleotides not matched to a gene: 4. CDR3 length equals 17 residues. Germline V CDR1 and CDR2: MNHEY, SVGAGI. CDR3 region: CASSLRTSGKNTGELFF. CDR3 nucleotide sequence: TGTGCCAGCAGTTTGAGGACTAGCGGGAAGAACACCGGGGAGCTGTTTTTT.

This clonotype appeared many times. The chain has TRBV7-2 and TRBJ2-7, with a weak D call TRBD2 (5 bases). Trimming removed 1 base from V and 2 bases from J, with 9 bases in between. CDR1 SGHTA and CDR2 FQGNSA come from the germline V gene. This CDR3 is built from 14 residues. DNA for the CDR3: TGTGCCAGCAGCTTAGTAGCGCCCACCTACGAGCAGTACTTC. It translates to CASSLVAPTYEQYF.

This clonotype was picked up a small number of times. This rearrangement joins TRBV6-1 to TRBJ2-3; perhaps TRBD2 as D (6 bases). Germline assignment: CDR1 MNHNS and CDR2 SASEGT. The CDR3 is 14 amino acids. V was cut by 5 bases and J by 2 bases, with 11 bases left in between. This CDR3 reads CASSRGLNTDTQYF. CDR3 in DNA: TGTGCCAGCAGTAGGGGACTGAACACAGATACGCAGTATTTT.

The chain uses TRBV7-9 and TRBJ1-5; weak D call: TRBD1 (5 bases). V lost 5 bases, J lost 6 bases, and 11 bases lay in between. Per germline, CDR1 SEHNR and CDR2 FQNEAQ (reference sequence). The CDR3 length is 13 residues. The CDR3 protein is CASSLLGGQPQHF. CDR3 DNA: TGTGCCAGCAGCCTATTGGGGGGTCAGCCCCAGCATTTT.

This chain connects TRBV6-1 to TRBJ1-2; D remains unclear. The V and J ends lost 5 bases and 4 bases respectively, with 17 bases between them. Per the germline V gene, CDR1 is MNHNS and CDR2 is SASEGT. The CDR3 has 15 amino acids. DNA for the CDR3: TGTGCCAGCAGTCCCCTCACCAAGGGAATCTATGGCTACACCTTC. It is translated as CASSPLTKGIYGYTF.

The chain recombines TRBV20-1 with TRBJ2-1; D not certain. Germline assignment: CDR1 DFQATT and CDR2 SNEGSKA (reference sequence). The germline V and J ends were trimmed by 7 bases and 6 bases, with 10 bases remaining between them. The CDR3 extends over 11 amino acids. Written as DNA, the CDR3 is TGCAGTGTCCCGGATAGCAATGAGCAGTTCTTC. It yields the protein CSVPDSNEQFF.

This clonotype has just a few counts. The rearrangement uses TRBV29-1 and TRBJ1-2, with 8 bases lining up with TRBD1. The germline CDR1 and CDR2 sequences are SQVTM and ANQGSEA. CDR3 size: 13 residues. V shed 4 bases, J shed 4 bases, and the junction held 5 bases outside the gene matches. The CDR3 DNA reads TGCAGCGTTGGTGACAGGGGTACCTATGGCTACACCTTC. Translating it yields CSVGDRGTYGYTF.

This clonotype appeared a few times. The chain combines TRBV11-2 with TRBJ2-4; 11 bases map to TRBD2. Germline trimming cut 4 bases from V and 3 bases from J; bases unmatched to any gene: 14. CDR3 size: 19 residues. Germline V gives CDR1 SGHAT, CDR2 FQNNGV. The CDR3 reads CASSSPQDSGRGVKNIQYF. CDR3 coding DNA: TGTGCCAGCAGCTCCCCTCAAGATAGCGGGAGGGGTGTCAAAAACATTCAGTACTTC.